This T cell receptor beta chain was found in a study of blood T cell repertoires in COVID-19. Study in general: T cells, B-cell-depleted T cells, or PBMCs provided the cDNA or gDNA that served as material.

Repertoires were generated with immunoSEQ multiplex PCR, while TCRdb's copy carries only in-frame clones and drops some. Altogether about 14,000 clones are present, roughly 85% being singletons, with the ten largest covering 15% to 20%. The ends were cut back, 0 bases at V and 4 bases at J, with 12 bases in the middle. CDR3 length: 15 amino acids. The V gene's germline CDR1 is LNHNV and CDR2 YYDKDF (reference sequence). The clonotype comes from a human donor with active COVID-19. The donor label of this sample is uncertain. The specimen was peripheral blood. The chain combines TRBV15 with TRBJ1-2, with D perhaps matching TRBD1 (5 bases). The CDR3 DNA reads as TGTGCCACCAGCAGAGATCAGGGCAGGGTCTATGGCTACACCTTC. This sequence encodes CATSRDQGRVYGYTF.